One sample yielded the 14 T cell receptor beta chains listed below, sequenced in a study of T cells after yellow fever vaccination. TCRdb reanalysed the 5' RACE reads using MiXCR and keeps one entry per CDR3 protein. The sample shows about 320,000 distinct CDR3 sequences, around 6.8% of them seen only once. Material: PBMCs, obtained more than 35 days after the first yellow fever vaccination. The receptor source for this set is a man aged 18 to 30 who received the YFV17D yellow fever vaccine.

J is TRBJ2-1 and V is TRBV7-2, with 9 bases lining up with TRBD2. Per the germline V gene, CDR1 is SGHTA and CDR2 is FQGNSA. This CDR3 has 16 residues. V shed 7 bases and J 6 bases; nucleotides not matched to a gene: 13. The CDR3 DNA is TGTGCCAGCACCCCTTGGCGGGGGGGCCTATTCAATGAGCAGTTCTTC. Its protein product is CASTPWRGGLFNEQFF.

In nucleotides, the CDR3 is TGTGCCAGCAGCAAAGAGAGACAGGGACTAGCGGGGGGAAATGAGCAGTTCTTC. Translating gives CASSKERQGLAGGNEQFF. This chain connects TRBV21-1 to TRBJ2-1; the table's D call, TRBD2, has no DNA check behind it. TRBV21-1 is classified as a pseudogene. This CDR3 spans 18 amino acids.

The J gene is TRBJ1-1, the V gene TRBV25-1; 9 bases are shared with TRBD1. The germline V gene has CDR1 MGHDK and CDR2 SYGVNS. V was clipped by 5 bases and J by 6 bases; unmatched bases: 10. The CDR3 has 15 residues. CDR3 sequence: CASSTPWTGEPEAFF. CDR3 sequence (DNA): TGTGCCAGCAGTACCCCCTGGACAGGGGAGCCTGAAGCTTTCTTT.

The chain recombines TRBV11-2 with TRBJ1-6, with D tentatively TRBD1 (5 bases). The germline V gene has CDR1 SGHAT and CDR2 FQNNGV. V shed 4 bases and J shed 3 bases, with 7 bases lying between them. This CDR3 has 14 amino acids. This chain's CDR3 is CASSSQVYNSPLHF. In DNA form, the CDR3 reads TGTGCCAGCAGCTCACAGGTCTATAATTCACCCCTCCACTTT.

The chain couples TRBV5-1 to TRBJ1-1, with D unclear. V was cut by 2 bases and J by 8 bases, with 13 bases left in between. The CDR3 covers 13 residues. Germline lookup yields CDR1 SGHRS and CDR2 YFSETQ. The CDR3 sequence: CASSLGMVNEAFF. The CDR3, as DNA: TGCGCCAGCAGCTTAGGGATGGTCAACGAAGCTTTCTTT.

There are a few counts of this clonotype. V is TRBV4-1 and J is TRBJ1-1; D is unclear. V shed 0 bases and J shed 4 bases, with 12 bases lying between them. The CDR3 spans 15 residues. CDR1 and CDR2 from the germline V gene are MGHRA and YSYEKL. The CDR3 reads CASSQETGRFTEAFF. In DNA form, the CDR3 reads TGCGCCAGCAGCCAAGAGACGGGTAGATTCACTGAAGCTTTCTTT.

Note on this clonotype: An end of the junction does not agree with germline; a read error may underlie this. The chain joins TRBV6-6 to TRBJ2-5, with D tentatively TRBD2 (6 bases). Per germline, CDR1 MNHNY and CDR2 SVGAGI (reference sequence). The CDR3 length is 11 residues. CDR3 loop: CATETGETQHF. The CDR3 DNA reads as TGTGCCACCGAAACGGGGGAGACCCAGCACTTC.

This clonotype was observed a few times. The V and J genes are TRBV3-1 and TRBJ2-2, with 12 bases aligning to TRBD2. The germline gives CDR1 LGHDT, CDR2 YNNKEL (reference sequence). After removal of 5 bases from V and 5 bases from J, the junction contained 3 bases not matched to a gene. The CDR3 consists of 15 residues. CDR3 loop: CASSNLAGGTGELFF. In DNA, the CDR3 is TGTGCCAGCAGCAACCTAGCGGGGGGGACCGGGGAGCTGTTTTTT. The full variable domain, in which reference TRBV3-1 and TRBJ2-2 provide the parts outside the CDR3, is DTAVSQTPKYLVTQMGNDKSIKCEQNLGHDTMYWYKQDSKKFLKIMFSYNNKELIINETVPNRFSPKSPDKAHLNLHINSLELGDSAVYFCASSNLAGGTGELFFGEGSRLTVL.

There are many counts of this clonotype. V and J are TRBV5-1 and TRBJ2-2; TRBD1 is a possible D gene (6 bases). The CDR3 covers 14 residues. Deletions cut 2 bases from V and 4 bases from J, with 9 bases between. CDR1 is SGHRS, CDR2 YFSETQ, per germline. For the CDR3, the DNA is TGCGCCAGCAGCTTACAGGGTGCCACCGGGGAGCTGTTTTTT. Translating gives CASSLQGATGELFF.

Ten or more counts support this clonotype. This rearrangement joins TRBV7-2 to TRBJ2-2; 7 positions match TRBD1. Losses at the gene ends were 5 bases for V and 3 bases for J; bases not matched to a gene: 9. CDR3 length: 16 amino acids. Germline V gives CDR1 SGHTA, CDR2 FQGNSA. The CDR3 bases are TGTGCCAGCAGCACCATCGACAGGGCAGACACCGGGGAGCTGTTTTTT. Translated: CASSTIDRADTGELFF. Supplemented by reference TRBV7-2 and TRBJ2-2, the full variable domain reads GAGVSQSPSNKVTEKGKDVELRCDPISGHTALYWYRQSLGQGLEFLIYFQGNSAPDKSGLPSDRFSAERTGGSVSTLTIQRTQQEDSAVYLCASSTIDRADTGELFFGEGSRLTVL.

The chain combines TRBV6-1 with TRBJ1-1; TRBD1 might be the D (6 bases). Trimming cost V 6 bases and J 4 bases, with 12 bases left between them. CDR1 MNHNS and CDR2 SASEGT come from the germline V gene. The CDR3 is 13 amino acids. The DNA for the CDR3 is TGTGCCAGCAGGCTAGGGGGTCCCACTGAAGCTTTCTTT. Protein product: CASRLGGPTEAFF.

The V call is TRBV7-9, the J call TRBJ2-1; D is undetermined. V was clipped by 3 bases and J by 10 bases, with 4 bases between them. The CDR3 is 10 residues long. CDR1 is SEHNR, CDR2 FQNEAQ, per germline (reference sequence). The CDR3 region has the DNA TGTGCCAGCAGCTTTCTGGAGCAGTTCTTC. This translates into CASSFLEQFF. The full variable domain, in which reference TRBV7-9 and TRBJ2-1 provide the parts outside the CDR3, is DTGVSQNPRHKITKRGQNVTFRCDPISEHNRLYWYRQTLGQGPEFLTYFQNEAQLEKSRLLSDRFSAERPKGSFSTLEIQRTEQGDSAMYLCASSFLEQFFGPGTRLTVL.

This chain links TRBV20-1 with TRBJ1-4; 9 bases line up with TRBD1. With V trimmed by 2 bases and J by 5 bases, 3 bases remained unmatched. This CDR3 is built from 14 residues. Germline lookup yields CDR1 DFQATT and CDR2 SNEGSKA (reference sequence). The CDR3: CSARPGQGNEKLFF. The DNA for the CDR3 is TGCAGTGCTAGACCCGGACAGGGGAATGAAAAACTGTTTTTT.

In its sample, this clonotype was seen many times. The rearrangement uses TRBV7-3 and TRBJ2-3; D is ambiguous. The CDR3 runs 14 residues. Trimming took 5 bases from V and 0 from J, leaving 9 bases between them. CDR1 and CDR2 (germline): SGHTA, FQGTGA. The CDR3 spells CASSPSWSTDTQYF. CDR3 bases: TGTGCCAGCAGCCCAAGCTGGAGCACAGATACGCAGTATTTT.